One and the same sample provided the 27 T cell receptor beta chains below, sequenced in a study of identical twins. In TCRdb, the 5' RACE reads were re-called with MiXCR into one record per CDR3 protein. The sample consists of about 530,000 distinct CDR3 sequences, 20% to 25% of them appearing once. These data were also filed under a second study, of yellow fever vaccine responses in identical twins.

What was sequenced was CD4+ T cells sorted from blood. The source of these receptors is a young woman in good health.

The chain uses TRBV7-2 and TRBJ2-1; D could derive from TRBD1 or TRBD2 (5 bases each). CDR3 size: 12 residues. V was trimmed by 4 bases and J by 15 bases, leaving 16 bases between them. CDR1 is SGHTA, CDR2 FQGNSA, per germline. In DNA form, the CDR3 reads TGTGCCAGCAGCTCAGGGTTTGGGACCTCGTTCTTC. Translation: CASSSGFGTSFF.

In this sample, this clonotype turned up many times. CDR3 in DNA: TGCGCCAGCAGCCCCCCTGAAGGTGTATACTCCTACAATGAGCAGTTCTTC. Translation: CASSPPEGVYSYNEQFF. This chain connects TRBV4-1 to TRBJ2-1; D gene unclear. From germline, CDR1 is MGHRA and CDR2 YSYEKL. V lost 4 bases and J 0 bases, leaving 16 bases between the germline ends. The CDR3 has 17 residues.

The chain recombines TRBV12-3 or TRBV12-4 with TRBJ2-7; 11 bases match TRBD2. The V and J ends lost 6 bases and 4 bases, in that order; junction bases with no gene match: 14. CDR3 length: 17 amino acids. CDR3 coding DNA: TGTGCCAGCAGCCAGACTAGCGGGGAGGGTGAACTATACGAGCAGTACTTC. This gives the protein CASSQTSGEGELYEQYF.

There are a few counts of this clonotype. The V call is TRBV28, the J call TRBJ1-5, with D hard to call. Trimming cost V 3 bases and J 7 bases, with 10 bases left between them. The CDR3 consists of 13 residues. CDR1 and CDR2 (germline): MDHEN, SYDVKM. CDR3 bases: TGTGCCAGCAGTTTCGCGTCGGTCCAGCCCCAGCATTTT. As protein: CASSFASVQPQHF.

This clonotype was picked up a small number of times. The gene calls are TRBV6-1 and TRBJ1-5; 8 nucleotides agree with TRBD1. After removal of 6 bases from V and 5 bases from J, the junction contained 9 bases not matched to a gene. CDR3 size: 15 residues. Germline V gene lookup returns CDR1 MNHNS and CDR2 SASEGT. For the CDR3, the DNA is TGTGCCAGCAGACCGGGGACAGGACATTATCAGCCCCAGCATTTT. Translation: CASRPGTGHYQPQHF.

The V call is TRBV5-1, the J call TRBJ2-2; 8 bases align to TRBD2. This CDR3 contains 17 residues. Unmatched junction bases numbered 4, after V lost 0 bases and J lost 0 bases. The germline V gene encodes CDR1 SGHRS and CDR2 YFSETQ. The CDR3 is CASSLEAGGPNTGELFF. In DNA, the CDR3 is TGCGCCAGCAGCTTGGAGGCGGGAGGCCCGAACACCGGGGAGCTGTTTTTT. The complete variable domain, with remaining parts taken from reference TRBV5-1 and TRBJ2-2, reads KAGVTQTPRYLIKTRGQQVTLSCSPISGHRSVSWYQQTPGQGLQFLFEYFSETQRNKGNFPGRFSGRQFSNSRSEMNVSTLELGDSALYLCASSLEAGGPNTGELFFGEGSRLTVL.

CDR3 DNA: TGTGCCAGCAGCCCCCTCGGGGCCGGGTTTGCGAACACTGAAGCTTTCTTT. Its protein is CASSPLGAGFANTEAFF. The V gene is TRBV6-1, the J gene TRBJ1-1; possibly TRBD1 for D (5 bases). The CDR3 is made up of 17 amino acids. Trimming took off 6 bases at V and 1 base at J, with 21 bases between the two ends. The germline V gene has CDR1 MNHNS and CDR2 SASEGT.

The V and J genes are TRBV7-6 and TRBJ2-1, with a weak D call TRBD1 (5 bases). Per the germline V gene, CDR1 is SGHVS and CDR2 is FNYEAQ. V lost 1 base, J lost 6 bases, and 16 bases lay in between. This CDR3 is 16 amino acids long. CDR3 sequence reads: CASSLEVQGRSNEQFF. The CDR3 DNA reads TGTGCCAGCAGCTTAGAAGTTCAGGGTCGGAGCAATGAGCAGTTCTTC.

This chain uses TRBV7-3 with TRBJ2-3; D is unresolved. Germline loops: CDR1 SGHTA, CDR2 FQGTGA. The CDR3 totals 14 residues. Trimming stripped 0 bases from V and 0 bases from J, with 4 bases between. CDR3 sequence: CASSLTSSTDTQYF. CDR3 bases: TGTGCCAGCAGCTTAACATCCAGCACAGATACGCAGTATTTT.

V gene TRBV27 combines with J gene TRBJ2-2, with D perhaps TRBD1 (6 bases). The CDR3 covers 13 residues. V dropped 5 bases and J dropped 7 bases, with 11 bases sitting between them. Per germline, CDR1 MNHEY and CDR2 SMNVEV (reference sequence). The CDR3 is CASSQGRGGELFF. For the CDR3, the DNA is TGTGCCAGCAGTCAGGGGCGCGGCGGGGAGCTGTTTTTT.

This clonotype appeared many times. The rearrangement uses TRBV5-6 and TRBJ1-5; unclear D gene. Per germline, CDR1 SGHDT and CDR2 YYEEEE. V shed 2 bases and J shed 3 bases, with 12 bases lying between them. The CDR3 runs to 15 residues. DNA for the CDR3: TGTGCCAGCAGCTTTGACCGCAACCCCAATCAGCCCCAGCATTTT. Translation: CASSFDRNPNQPQHF.

This clonotype was detected only a few times. The genes are TRBV6-1 and TRBJ2-6; TRBD1 matches 12 bases. CDR3 size: 18 residues. V lost 5 bases and J lost 0; bases outside the gene matches: 5. CDR1 and CDR2 from the germline V gene are MNHNS and SASEGT. The DNA of the CDR3 is TGTGCCAGCAGTCTAGGGACAGGGGGCTCCTCTGGGGCCAACGTCCTGACTTTC. It codes for CASSLGTGGSSGANVLTF.

This clonotype was recorded once. This CDR3 is CASSVGTSPMFF. CDR3 sequence (DNA): TGTGCCAGCAGCGTAGGGACTAGCCCTATGTTTTTT. The chain couples TRBV9 to TRBJ2-2; 8 bases fit TRBD2. This CDR3 has 12 amino acids. Germline V gives CDR1 SGDLS, CDR2 YYNGEE. Trimming cost V 0 bases and J 15 bases; bases outside gene matches: 4.

The genes are TRBV19 and TRBJ1-2; no firm D call. Germline values: CDR1 LNHDA, CDR2 SQIVND (reference sequence). The CDR3 is 11 amino acids. Trimming pared 9 bases from V and 1 base from J, leaving 6 bases between. The CDR3 DNA is TGTGCCAGCCTATTTAACTATGGCTACACCTTC. It encodes CASLFNYGYTF.

The V call is TRBV5-6, the J call TRBJ1-6; tentative D call: TRBD1 (5 bases). Germline CDR1 and CDR2: SGHDT and YYEEEE. The CDR3 totals 16 residues. The V and J ends lost 1 base and 1 base respectively, with 9 bases between them. CDR3 protein: CASSLQGNSYNSPLHF. CDR3 bases: TGTGCCAGCAGCTTGCAGGGTAATTCCTATAATTCACCCCTCCACTTT. Full variable domain (remainder filled in from reference TRBV5-6 and TRBJ1-6): DAGVTQSPTHLIKTRGQQVTLRCSPKSGHDTVSWYQQALGQGPQFIFQYYEEEERQRGNFPDRFSGHQFPNYSSELNVNALLLGDSALYLCASSLQGNSYNSPLHFGNGTRLTVT.

This clonotype was observed a handful of times. The chain employs TRBV5-1 and TRBJ1-1; 10 positions agree with TRBD1. There are 14 residues in the CDR3. The junction had 3 bases not matched to a gene; V was cut back by 4 bases and J by 3 bases. The germline gives CDR1 SGHRS, CDR2 YFSETQ. CDR3 coding DNA: TGCGCCAGCAGCACGGGACAGGGGTACACTGAAGCTTTCTTT. This sequence encodes CASSTGQGYTEAFF.

Turning to this clonotype: One base away lies a much larger clone, so this may be a sequencing read error. V is TRBV12-3 or TRBV12-4 and J is TRBJ1-1; TRBD1 agrees at 7 bases. This CDR3 region has 14 residues. V shed 6 bases and J 1 base; nucleotides not matched to a gene: 5. CDR3 sequence reads: CASRPGQTNTEAFF. As DNA, the CDR3 is TGTGCCAGCAGACCGGGACAGACGAACACTGAAGCTTTCTTT.

This clonotype was observed a handful of times. This chain links TRBV5-1 with TRBJ2-1, with 9 bases identical to TRBD2. The germline CDR1 and CDR2 sequences are SGHRS and YFSETQ. This CDR3 has 16 residues. J was trimmed by 8 bases and V by 0 bases; bases with no gene match: 9. The CDR3 is CASSLGGGRAADEQFF. The CDR3, as DNA: TGCGCCAGCAGCTTGGGTGGCGGGAGGGCCGCGGATGAGCAGTTCTTC.

This clonotype came up a few times. The gene calls are TRBV12-3 or TRBV12-4 and TRBJ2-2; tentatively, D is TRBD2 (5 bases). This CDR3 spans 15 amino acids. Trimming took off 3 bases at V and 4 bases at J, with 12 bases between the two ends. CDR3 sequence: CASSFRLAGTGELFF. CDR3 nucleotide sequence: TGTGCCAGCAGTTTTCGGCTAGCTGGCACCGGGGAGCTGTTTTTT.

The chain recombines TRBV7-4 with TRBJ2-1; the D gene is possibly TRBD2 (5 bases). V dropped 0 bases and J dropped 5 bases, with 17 bases sitting between them. In germline, CDR1 is SGHVT, CDR2 SQSDAQ. The CDR3 covers 17 residues. The CDR3 nucleotides read TGTGCCAGCAGCTTAGCCCTTGGTCGGGATTCCCACAATGAGCAGTTCTTC. It yields the protein CASSLALGRDSHNEQFF.

The chain couples TRBV20-1 to TRBJ1-4, with 10 bases identical to TRBD1. Per the germline V gene, CDR1 is DFQATT and CDR2 is SNEGSKA (reference sequence). The V segment lost 5 bases and the J segment 5 bases; nucleotides outside the gene matches: 2. This CDR3 is built from 13 residues. The CDR3 loop reads CSAPGQGNEKLFF. In nucleotides, the CDR3 is TGCAGTGCTCCGGGACAGGGGAATGAAAAACTGTTTTTT.

The chain combines TRBV6-1 with TRBJ2-4, with TRBD2 matching over 7 bases. Trimming cost V 4 bases and J 8 bases; bases outside gene matches: 5. The germline V gene has CDR1 MNHNS and CDR2 SASEGT. The CDR3 loop spans 13 amino acids. The CDR3, as DNA: TGTGCCAGCAGTGGTGGGGGGGGGTACATTCAGTACTTC. It translates to CASSGGGGYIQYF.

The V call is TRBV11-2, the J call TRBJ2-6, with D unresolved. The germline CDR1 and CDR2 sequences are SGHAT and FQNNGV. The ends were cut back, 6 bases at V and 3 bases at J, with 21 bases in the middle. CDR3 size: 18 residues. CDR3 amino acids: CASSFGFGVPGGANVLTF. DNA of the CDR3: TGTGCCAGCAGTTTTGGGTTTGGTGTCCCTGGTGGGGCCAACGTCCTGACTTTC.

This clonotype was found many times. This sequence joins TRBV14 and TRBJ2-2; 10 bases map to TRBD2. CDR3 length: 16 residues. Germline trimming cut 4 bases from V and 7 bases from J; bases unmatched to any gene: 9. Germline V lookup: CDR1 SGHDN, CDR2 FVKESK. The CDR3 DNA sequence: TGTGCCAGCAGCCGTCTAACTAGCGGGGAGAGCGGGGAGCTGTTTTTT. Translating it yields CASSRLTSGESGELFF.

The rearrangement links TRBV7-8 to TRBJ2-2; D is possibly TRBD1 (5 bases). There are 16 residues in the CDR3. From germline, CDR1 is SGHVS and CDR2 FQNEAQ. Trimming removed 1 base at V and 1 base at J, with 10 bases between. CDR3 DNA: TGTGCCAGCAGCTTAGGCCCGACAGTGAACACCGGGGAGCTGTTTTTT. Its translation: CASSLGPTVNTGELFF.

V usage is TRBV5-6 and J usage is TRBJ1-2; D unclear. Germline V gene sequence: CDR1 SGHDT, CDR2 YYEEEE. The CDR3 consists of 11 residues. Trimming removed 1 base from V and 10 bases from J, with 8 bases in between. The CDR3 protein is CASSLSGYYTF. The CDR3 nucleotides are TGTGCCAGCAGCTTGTCGGGCTACTACACCTTC.

This rearrangement joins TRBV7-2 to TRBJ2-1; maybe TRBD2 (6 bases). V was cut by 5 bases and J by 5 bases, with 13 bases left in between. The CDR3 length is 14 residues. Germline CDR1 SGHTA, CDR2 FQGNSA. The CDR3 loop is CASSPTRAHNEQFF. CDR3 nucleotides: TGTGCCAGCAGCCCGACTAGGGCACACAATGAGCAGTTCTTC.